The present TCR beta chain was sequenced within a study of cytomegalovirus exposure and HLA in healthy donors. Study-wide points: Rare TCR sequences dominated, though some public TCRs recurred in many donors. No immune exposure information besides CMV serostatus was available.

CDR3 length: 15 residues. Trimming took 5 bases from V and 0 from J; bases not matched to a gene: 6. In germline, CDR1 is SGHRS, CDR2 YFSETQ. This clone was observed a handful of times. No antigen is known for it. PCR employed 60 Vbeta and 13 Jbeta primers. The data were produced by immunoSEQ multiplex PCR, yet TCRdb's version contains in-frame clones alone and is incomplete. The data hold more than 90,000 clones, with approximately 68% observed a single time. The chain couples TRBV5-1 to TRBJ2-3; 7 positions match TRBD2. Source material: PBMCs. The TCR comes from a boy aged 5 to 17 in good health and CMV-seropositive. CDR3 sequence: CASSSLSGSTDTQYF. The CDR3, as DNA: TGCGCCAGCAGTTCCCTTAGCGGGAGCACAGATACGCAGTATTTT.